This is a list of T cell receptor beta chains from one sample in a study of T cell clonotyping in hematopoietic cell transplantation. Data came from immunoSEQ multiplex PCR; TCRdb stores just in-frame clones and leaves some out. The data show 27,000 or so clones, with approximately 96% seen just once and approximately 1.5% held by the top ten. Sequenced sample: peripheral blood mononuclear cells. The receptors here all came from a man in his forties or fifties in good health. Some clones in this sample may be carry-over from other donors' samples. CDR3s include the opening cysteine and the closing phenylalanine or tryptophan. A D gene is named only where the DNA matches it firmly. Not every row has a clone size; where given, it reads once, few, many or a size class.

v_call	d_call	j_call	clone_size	cdr3_aa	cdr3_nt
TRBV5-1	TRBD1	TRBJ1-2	.	CASRARTGDNYGYTF	TGCGCCAGCAGGGCTAGGACAGGGGACAACTATGGCTACACCTTC
TRBV27	TRBD2	TRBJ2-7	once	CASSLGLALEQYF	TGTGCCAGCAGTTTAGGACTAGCGCTTGAGCAGTACTTC
TRBV2	.	TRBJ2-2	.	CASSDSWTGELFF	TGTGCCAGCAGTGATTCCTGGACCGGGGAGCTGTTTTTT
TRBV10-1	.	TRBJ2-7	once	CASSDRGTSYEQYF	TGCGCCAGCAGTGACCGGGGGACCTCCTACGAGCAGTACTTC
TRBV7-2	.	TRBJ1-1	.	CASSLGLSTNTEAFF	TGTGCCAGCAGCTTGGGGTTGTCGACGAACACTGAAGCTTTCTTT
TRBV28	TRBD1	TRBJ1-5	.	CASMRQGGNQPQHF	TGTGCCAGCATGCGACAGGGTGGCAATCAGCCCCAGCATTTT
TRBV6-1	.	TRBJ1-6	.	CASTVRPHSSSPLHF	TGTGCCAGCACCGTACGCCCCCACTCATCCTCACCCCTCCACTTT
TRBV7-6	TRBD2	TRBJ2-3	.	CASSLGGYTDTQYF	TGTGCCAGCAGCCTCGGGGGGTACACAGATACGCAGTATTTT
TRBV7-2	.	TRBJ1-5	.	CASSRDDRSNQPQHF	TGTGCCAGCAGTCGGGACGATCGTAGCAATCAGCCCCAGCATTTT
TRBV11-2	.	TRBJ1-2	.	CASSEAADSNYGYTF	TGTGCCAGCAGTGAAGCCGCGGATAGTAACTATGGCTACACCTTC
TRBV28	.	TRBJ2-7	.	CASSLVRTLYEQYF	TGTGCCAGCAGTTTAGTACGGACCCTCTACGAGCAGTACTTC
TRBV27	TRBD1	TRBJ2-7	.	CASSPAATGAPESSYEQYF	TGTGCCAGCAGTCCTGCCGCGACAGGGGCGCCTGAGAGCTCCTACGAGCAGTACTTC
TRBV30	TRBD1	TRBJ2-7	once	CAWSVTGAARHEQYF	TGTGCCTGGAGTGTCACAGGGGCCGCGCGCCACGAGCAGTACTTC
TRBV5-1	.	TRBJ2-5	.	CASSGEETQYF	TGCGCCAGCAGCGGGGAAGAGACCCAGTACTTC
TRBV28	.	TRBJ1-3	.	CASRGDRSGNTIYF	TGTGCCAGCAGGGGGGATCGCTCTGGAAACACCATATATTTT